This T cell receptor (beta chain) stems from a study of blood T cells in healthy people across ages (dated by TCRdb to the mid-2010s). Study-wide context: In model experiments, template switching captured about one uniquely barcoded TCR beta cDNA molecule for every two T cells. The study analyzed two additional independent replicas of 1 million unique cDNA reads from the same blood draw for two donors, one aged 18 to 30 and one aged 80 or older. Donors were grouped into four age groups: young (average approximately 15 years), middle-aged (roughly 38), aged (over 55) and long-lived (around 80). The study measured age-related changes in TCR beta repertoire diversity using deep sequencing normalized with unique cDNA molecular identifiers.

Donors were under 40 systemically healthy Caucasian individuals from Russia aged roughly 6 to 95 years. Each donor gave about 9.7 milliliters of peripheral blood, drawn into EDTA-treated Vacutainer tubes. Ficoll-Paque density-gradient centrifugation was used to isolate PBMCs, with at least 6 million per sample. Trizol reagent was used to extract total RNA from PBMCs, with at least 5 micrograms per sample. For every donor, flow cytometry on a PBMC aliquot measured the percentage of naive CD45RAhigh/CD27high T cells. Spanning cysteine to phenylalanine, the CDR3 consists of 16 amino acids. Only CDR3 DNA remains: 48 bases, in frame from the first base. The V and J ends are trimmed by 0 bases and 3 bases, leaving 15 bases between them. Sequences LGHNA (CDR1) and YSLEER (CDR2) are obtained from the germline V gene. With respect to this clonotype: This receptor's antigen is unknown. Per-nucleotide qualities are absent, and no much larger clonotype sits a single base away.

Study-wide findings and limitations: The percentage of naive T cells measured by flow cytometry correlated strongly with observed TCR beta diversity. Bulk unsorted PBMC profiling prevented conclusive comparison of naive and antigen-experienced compartments. Estimates of total diversity based on one million sequenced T cells were considered lower bounds and underestimates. Compared with the aged group, the long-lived group had more naive CD4+ T cells, fewer expanded clones and increased TCR diversity, a pattern suggesting age selection. Observed TCR beta diversity per million T cells fell roughly linearly with age, and a significant reduction was already apparent by age approximately 41. Donor CMV infection status was unknown, potentially confounding age-related changes in expanded clonotypes.

Library method: 5' RACE. The run used an Illumina HiSeq 2500. A second PCR of roughly 7 to 11 cycles was performed with a sample-barcoded 5' primer and a J-beta primer mix. Each TCR beta cDNA molecule received a unique molecular identifier from a template-switch 5' adaptor carrying 12 random nucleotides. At least 2.5 million CDR3-containing paired-end reads were obtained from each sample. First-strand cDNA synthesis was performed from all RNA using the Mint cDNA synthesis kit, with priming by a TRBC-specific oligonucleotide. Following uracil-DNA glycosylase treatment, a first 18-cycle PCR with universal primers M1SS and BC2_uni_R was performed on all cDNA. The paper's data handling went like this. For normalization, 1 million high-quality reads, each with a distinct molecular identifier, were randomly selected from each sample. Reads with shared molecular identifiers were discarded instead of being binned into consensus sequences. MiTCR, with a Q25 quality threshold and the strictest error-elimination algorithm, was used for CDR3 identification, clonotype clustering and error correction. A nonparametric unseen species model using Euler transformation provided a lower-bound estimate of total TCR beta diversity. In TCRdb, the public reads were trimmed at Q25 with fastp and aligned with MiXCR, with productive beta chains retained. Rows with one shared CDR3 protein collapse into an entry with the most common genes and DNA. TCRdb's processing, not the authors', yielded these V and J calls. The sample records around 1,000,000 distinct CDR3 sequences, approximately 25% of which are singletons. The ten largest make up approximately 0.79% of the sample.

Separately, the same data were catalogued under a study of T cells of mothers and their children. As that second study puts it: Nine systemically healthy Caucasian individuals served as donors, namely three mothers together with their six children. cDNA synthesis consumed the entire amount of extracted RNA, loaded at around 1.5 ug RNA in each 15 ul reaction. In the second PCR, the M1S primer introduced both the sample barcodes and 2-4 random nucleotides. Each mother yielded over 8.5 million TCR beta CDR3 reads and each child 3 million to 3.5 million reads. Thymic selection shapes the output of TCR recombination in a similar way in related and unrelated pairs, and inherited differences have a minor effect. Related mother-child pairs always showed normalized repertoire overlap that was slightly higher than in unrelated mother-child pairs, though the difference was never significant. No persistent microchimeric T cell clones were detected, at a sensitivity of roughly 99 clones per million clonotypes. To look for features that set related mother-child pairs apart from unrelated individuals, the researchers ran deep NGS to compare the TCR beta repertoires of mothers and children. On average, the children were roughly 11 +/- 4 years old, while the mothers were approximately 41 +/- 4 years old. After adapter ligation was performed with NEBNext reagents, the libraries were sequenced on an Illumina HiSeq 2000 with 100+100 nt paired-end reads. To prevent cross-contamination, the mother and child libraries were prepared one month apart and sequenced in separate runs. Each donor had between 500,000 and 2,000,000 distinct TCR beta clonotypes identified. Naive TCR beta clonotypes were estimated from low-frequency clonotypes matched to each donor's FACS-determined naive share, without sorting.

The sequence came from a girl aged 2-10 years in good health. Recombination joined TRBV4-3 with TRBJ2-7; possibly the D gene is TRBD1, per 6 matching bases. Sequencing was carried out using blood. The CDR3 reads as follows: CASSQDHRQDLYEQYF. The DNA is TGCGCCAGCAGCCAAGATCACCGACAGGACCTCTACGAGCAGTACTTC.